This T cell receptor (beta chain) came from a study of CD8 T cells in Susac syndrome. The authors reverse transcribed roughly 0.5 to 1 ug RNA with random hexamers. TCRdb passed the immunoSEQ multiplex PCR reads through MiXCR, listing each CDR3 protein once. The sample includes around 190,000 distinct CDR3 sequences, approximately 94% of them seen just once. This clonotype came up a few times. V lost 4 bases to trimming and J lost 4 bases, with 10 bases between them. This CDR3 comprises 13 residues. Sequenced input: CD4+ T cells from PBMCs. The receptor was derived from a human donor in good health. The chain has TRBV12-3 or TRBV12-4 and TRBJ1-2; a weak D match, TRBD1 (6 bases). The CDR3 sequence: CASSSTGLYGYTF. DNA of the CDR3: TGTGCCAGCAGTTCCACAGGGCTCTATGGCTACACCTTC.